This T cell receptor beta chain appears in the sequencing data of a study of technical replicates of blood from a handful of donors. V lost 5 bases to trimming and J lost 2 bases, with 19 bases between them. The CDR3 sequence is 17 residues long. Germline assignment: CDR1 SEHNR and CDR2 FQNEAQ (reference sequence). Assay used: immunoSEQ multiplex PCR; TCRdb lists only in-frame clones, some missing. The sample records about 90,000 clones, 90% to 95% being singletons. Source material: T cells isolated from PBMCs. The rearrangement uses TRBV7-9 and TRBJ1-3; D is unresolved. The sequence was collected from a human donor in good health. CDR3 in amino acids: CASSHPKRDKAGNTIYF. The CDR3, as DNA: TGTGCCAGCAGCCACCCCAAACGAGACAAAGCTGGAAACACCATATATTTT.